These T cell receptor beta chains were read from a single sample in a study of T cell repertoires in cytomegalovirus infection. From the reads, TCRdb called clonotypes with MiXCR, one entry per CDR3 protein. This table holds over 40,000 distinct CDR3 sequences, approximately 20% found once. For these TCRs, the target antigens are not known. The sample here was CD8+ T cells from cultured PBMCs, taken from culture after CMV antigen stimulation. The source is a human donor in good health (CMV status not recorded). Some clones in this sample may be carry-over from other donors' samples. The conserved cysteine and the conserved F or W are not part of the CDR3 here.

j_call v_call cdr3_aa
TRBJ2-1 TRBV5-6 ASSSGVEQF
TRBJ1-5 TRBV2 ASRTGGGGQPQH
TRBJ2-3 TRBV5-1 ASSLDGLAGTTDTQY
TRBJ2-5 TRBV7-9 ASSSTPQETQY
TRBJ2-7 TRBV4-2 ASSQDRSGAYEQY
TRBJ2-7 TRBV6-6 ASSYSRDRVPEQY
TRBJ2-1 TRBV19 ATSPLGGRTDNEQF
TRBJ1-1 TRBV20-1 SATVRGNTEAF
TRBJ1-3 TRBV3-1 ASSPLAAGTIY
TRBJ2-3 TRBV7-2 ASSQTPSDNTDTQY
TRBJ2-1 TRBV20-1 SASTLERVVNIEQF
TRBJ2-3 TRBV20-1 SARGTFLTDTQY
TRBJ2-2 TRBV20-1 SASGDVIGELF
TRBJ2-7 TRBV6-1 ASTGSSLYEQY
TRBJ2-1 TRBV7-9 ASITKGNEQF
TRBJ2-3 TRBV6-2/TRBV6-3 ASIAGATDTQY
TRBJ2-7 TRBV6-5 ASSTSPSYEQY
TRBJ2-7 TRBV11-3 ASSLGRQGDEQY
TRBJ1-5 TRBV6-2/TRBV6-3 ASTATGAWQPLH
TRBJ2-7 TRBV5-8 ASSVAPGQGYEQY
TRBJ2-5 TRBV11-2 ASSLAGGLGETQY
TRBJ2-3 TRBV10-1 ASSERASLSTDTQY
TRBJ2-1 TRBV29-1 SVEPRGAAYNEQF
TRBJ2-3 TRBV29-1 SGEGHGSTDTQY
TRBJ1-2 TRBV4-1 ASSQDGQGGYYGYT
TRBJ2-3 TRBV29-1 SAVGGEGTDTQY
TRBJ1-1 TRBV7-8 ASSLDPNMNTEAL
TRBJ1-1 TRBV6-2/TRBV6-3 ATRQGPTEAF
TRBJ1-6 TRBV18 ASSPTGTGDNSPLH
TRBJ2-3 TRBV12-3/TRBV12-4 ASSGADTDTQY
TRBJ2-6 TRBV11-3 ASSQGVGTGANVLT
TRBJ2-7 TRBV5-6 ASHGLQKAFTYEQY
TRBJ2-1 TRBV7-2 ASSFSGTSSNEQF
TRBJ2-2 TRBV29-1 SVENDIDNTGELF
TRBJ2-1 TRBV7-6 ASSLLAGEVSYNEQF
TRBJ2-1 TRBV7-2 ASSLDWGGEQF
TRBJ2-3 TRBV7-3 ASAPAGGGADTQY
TRBJ2-5 TRBV23-1 ASIRRPRKSQQETQY
TRBJ2-7 TRBV29-1 SVEFQAGRSYEQY
TRBJ2-2 TRBV19 ASSIYYRDRETGELF
TRBJ2-1 TRBV27 ASSLGAGGYNEQF
TRBJ2-3 TRBV12-3/TRBV12-4 ASSTTEVSTDTQY
TRBJ2-3 TRBV5-1 ASSFQPGLAESSTDTQY
TRBJ1-1 TRBV12-3/TRBV12-4 ASSSDRFNTEAF
TRBJ1-1 TRBV20-1 SASRPGVTEAF
TRBJ2-1 TRBV20-1 SASMAAIRSRDEQF
TRBJ2-5 TRBV7-8 ASSSQPDRDQETQY
TRBJ2-5 TRBV30 AWSVPISTGWETQY
TRBJ1-2 TRBV28 ASSLLTGGEYGYT
TRBJ2-3 TRBV7-2 ASSLVGGSTDTQY
TRBJ2-7 TRBV9 ASSATGGWEQY